One sample yielded the 28 T cell receptor beta chains listed below, sequenced in a study of graft-versus-host responses after intestinal transplantation. These receptors have no identified antigens. The table came from immunoSEQ multiplex PCR; TCRdb's copy has only in-frame clones and leaves some out. The profile shows 55,000 to 85,000 clones, roughly 90% of them singletons. Sequences were derived from unstimulated CD8+ T cells sorted from spleen or lymph node cells, sampled before intestinal transplant. These receptors came from a human donor who received an intestinal transplant.

DNA of the CDR3: TGTGCCAGCAGCAAATTCTTGACAGACCAAGAGACCCAGTACTTC. This translates into CASSKFLTDQETQYF. This chain uses TRBV21-1 with TRBJ2-5; the table's D call, TRBD1, was not checked against the DNA. TRBV21-1 is reported as a pseudogene. The CDR3 is made up of 15 amino acids.

The V gene is TRBV19, the J gene TRBJ1-1; no firm D call. CDR3 size: 16 residues. The V gene lost 3 bases and the J gene lost 7 bases, with 21 bases spanning the gap. Germline assignment: CDR1 LNHDA and CDR2 SQIVND (reference sequence). The CDR3 is CASSMRRYRLYSEAFF. CDR3 sequence (DNA): TGTGCCAGTAGTATGAGGCGGTATCGGCTATATAGTGAAGCTTTCTTT. Variable domain in full (rest from reference TRBV19 and TRBJ1-1): DGGITQSPKYLFRKEGQNVTLSCEQNLNHDAMYWYRQDPGQGLRLIYYSQIVNDFQKGDIAEGYSVSREKKESFPLTVTSAQKNPTAFYLCASSMRRYRLYSEAFFGQGTRLTVV.

In regard to this clone: At the DNA level, this CDR3 is encoded by other sequences in the same sample as well. The genes are TRBV16 and TRBJ2-7; D is undetermined. Trimming stripped 0 bases from V and 3 bases from J, with 6 bases between. The CDR3 has 13 amino acids. Germline V lookup: CDR1 KGHSY, CDR2 FQNENV. This CDR3 reads CASSQSVSYEQYF. CDR3 nucleotides: TGTGCCAGCAGCCAATCGGTCAGCTACGAGCAGTACTTC.

V gene TRBV16 combines with J gene TRBJ1-2; 9 bases agree with TRBD1. The germline CDR1 and CDR2 sequences are KGHSY and FQNENV. After removal of 4 bases from V and 8 bases from J, the junction contained 14 bases not matched to a gene. The CDR3 covers 16 residues. This chain's CDR3 is CASSPPLRDRVSGYTF. CDR3 coding DNA: TGTGCCAGCAGCCCCCCCCTACGGGACAGGGTCTCCGGCTACACCTTC.

This CDR3 is CASSDSRGRSQETQYF. For the CDR3, the DNA is TGTGCCAGCAGTGACTCGAGGGGGCGTAGTCAAGAGACCCAGTACTTC. The chain has TRBV6-4 and TRBJ2-5; 7 positions agree with TRBD1. V lost 0 bases to trimming and J lost 2 bases; unmatched junction nucleotides: 6. The germline V gene encodes CDR1 MRHNA and CDR2 SNTAGT. The CDR3 has 16 residues.

This clone ranks as medium-sized. The CDR3 region is CASSPFPWSASGRTDTQYF. The CDR3 DNA sequence: TGTGCCAGCTCACCCTTCCCGTGGTCCGCTAGCGGGAGAACAGATACGCAGTATTTT. The V gene is TRBV18, the J gene TRBJ2-3; 10 positions match TRBD2. V shed 3 bases and J 3 bases; nucleotides not matched to a gene: 15. Germline V gene lookup returns CDR1 KGHSH and CDR2 LQKENI. The CDR3 extends over 19 amino acids.

The J gene is TRBJ2-1, the V gene TRBV5-1; D is possibly TRBD2 (6 bases). V was trimmed by 3 bases and J by 10 bases, leaving 20 bases between them. The germline CDR1 and CDR2 sequences are SGHRS and YFSETQ. CDR3 length equals 15 residues. The CDR3 region has the DNA TGCGCCAGCAGCTCCGGGACTGCCGTGACGGGCGAGCAGTTCTTC. This encodes CASSSGTAVTGEQFF.

The chain combines TRBV27 with TRBJ1-2; maybe TRBD1 (5 bases). With 8 bases removed from V and 11 bases from J, the gap between germline ends came to 18 bases. Germline loops: CDR1 MNHEY, CDR2 SMNVEV (reference sequence). The CDR3 is 12 amino acids. The CDR3 bases are TGTGCCAGCGGTCCCAGACAGAGCTTTTACACCTTC. This sequence encodes CASGPRQSFYTF.

V gene TRBV30 combines with J gene TRBJ1-2; the D is unclear. In germline, CDR1 is GTSNPN, CDR2 SVGIG (reference sequence). Trimming stripped 4 bases from V and 4 bases from J, with 19 bases between. This CDR3 has 15 amino acids. CDR3 protein: CAWTDRRPELYGYTF. CDR3 in DNA: TGTGCCTGGACCGATAGGCGGCCAGAGCTCTATGGCTACACCTTC.

There are a few counts of this clone. The chain uses TRBV28 and TRBJ1-4; tentative D call: TRBD1 (6 bases). V dropped 3 bases and J dropped 6 bases, with 14 bases sitting between them. The CDR3 loop spans 15 amino acids. CDR1 is MDHEN, CDR2 SYDVKM, per germline. The CDR3 DNA follows: TGTGCCAGCAGTTTCGGTCTTAAGGGGGATGAAAAACTGTTTTTT. Protein product: CASSFGLKGDEKLFF.

The chain combines TRBV10-3 with TRBJ1-5; D not certain. The V gene lost 6 bases and the J gene lost 7 bases, with 19 bases spanning the gap. The V gene's germline CDR1 is ENHRY and CDR2 SYGVKD. The CDR3 is made up of 15 amino acids. The CDR3 loop is CAISPGLRVGQPQHF. The CDR3 DNA sequence: TGTGCCATCAGCCCCGGGTTGAGGGTAGGGCAGCCCCAGCATTTT.

This chain links TRBV5-1 with TRBJ1-1, with D possibly being TRBD1 (5 bases). The V end was cut by 2 bases, the J end by 3 bases, with 26 bases between. The CDR3 totals 19 residues. Germline V gene lookup returns CDR1 SGHRS and CDR2 YFSETQ. CDR3 amino acids: CASSLLPFGPNGGYTEAFF. The CDR3 nucleotides read TGCGCCAGCAGCTTATTACCCTTTGGGCCGAACGGGGGTTACACTGAAGCTTTCTTT.

V usage is TRBV30 and J usage is TRBJ2-5; TRBD1 aligns across 8 bases. Unmatched junction bases numbered 5, after V lost 6 bases and J lost 2 bases. CDR3 length: 13 amino acids. Germline loops: CDR1 GTSNPN, CDR2 SVGIG (reference sequence). CDR3 loop: CACSDREQETQYF. The CDR3 nucleotides read TGTGCCTGCTCGGACAGGGAACAAGAGACCCAGTACTTC.

J is TRBJ1-2 and V is TRBV6-1; TRBD1 is a possible D gene (5 bases). V lost 6 bases, J lost 7 bases, and 15 bases lay in between. Germline V gene lookup returns CDR1 MNHNS and CDR2 SASEGT. The CDR3 consists of 13 residues. CDR3 in DNA: TGTGCCAGCAGGGCCCCGGGGCGGGGTGGCTACACCTTC. Protein: CASRAPGRGGYTF.

The chain is built from TRBV5-1 and TRBJ2-2, with 7 bases lining up with TRBD2. V shed 0 bases, J shed 2 bases, and the junction held 4 bases outside the gene matches. CDR1 and CDR2 from the germline V gene are SGHRS and YFSETQ. This CDR3 contains 16 residues. The CDR3: CASSLGRERNTGELFF. The CDR3 DNA reads TGCGCCAGCAGCTTGGGGCGGGAGAGAAACACCGGGGAGCTGTTTTTT.

The chain combines TRBV15 with TRBJ1-5; the match to TRBD1 covers 8 bases. The CDR3 totals 15 residues. Trimming at V came to 5 bases and at J to 2 bases, leaving 5 bases not matched to a gene. Germline V gene data show CDR1 as LNHNV and CDR2 as YYDKDF (reference sequence). The CDR3 sequence is CATSSDREGNQPQHF. CDR3 bases: TGTGCCACCAGCTCGGACAGGGAGGGCAATCAGCCCCAGCATTTT.

The rearrangement joins TRBV10-3 to TRBJ2-3; TRBD2 agrees at 8 bases. CDR3 size: 15 residues. V lost 6 bases and J lost 4; bases outside the gene matches: 9. CDR1 is ENHRY, CDR2 SYGVKD, per germline. CDR3: CAISAQRERADTQYF. For the CDR3, the DNA is TGTGCCATCAGCGCCCAGCGGGAGCGAGCAGATACGCAGTATTTT.

The chain recombines TRBV19 with TRBJ1-5, with 9 bases that match TRBD1. With 5 bases clipped from V and 6 bases from J, the junction kept 8 bases outside the gene matches. The CDR3 totals 15 residues. Looked up from germline, CDR1 is LNHDA and CDR2 is SQIVND (reference sequence). The CDR3 DNA reads as TGTGCCAGTAGTCCGGGACAGGGCTTATCTCAGCCCCAGCATTTT. Amino acids: CASSPGQGLSQPQHF.

V usage is TRBV6-5 and J usage is TRBJ2-7, with D tentatively TRBD1 (5 bases). Germline V gene sequence: CDR1 MNHEY, CDR2 SVGAGI. The V and J ends lost 0 bases and 4 bases respectively, with 16 bases between them. The CDR3 has 16 amino acids. The CDR3 DNA reads TGTGCCAGCAGTTACTCAGTTGGCTATAAGGGGTACGAGCAGTACTTC. It yields the protein CASSYSVGYKGYEQYF.

The V and J genes are TRBV4-1 and TRBJ2-7, with D tentatively TRBD1 (6 bases). The CDR3 contains 15 residues. The V end was cut by 0 bases, the J end by 3 bases, with 12 bases between. The V gene's germline CDR1 is MGHRA and CDR2 YSYEKL. CDR3 sequence: CASSQERTVLYEQYF. The CDR3 coding sequence is TGCGCCAGCAGCCAAGAGCGGACAGTCCTCTACGAGCAGTACTTC.

The chain has TRBV6-1 and TRBJ1-5; 8 nucleotides align to TRBD1. Per the germline V gene, CDR1 is MNHNS and CDR2 is SASEGT. This CDR3 is 14 amino acids long. V shed 6 bases, J shed 10 bases, and the junction held 11 bases outside the gene matches. CDR3 in DNA: TGTGCCAGCAGGGGGACCCAACAGGGGGTACCCCAGCATTTT. This translates into CASRGTQQGVPQHF.

The J gene is TRBJ2-1, the V gene TRBV19; the match to TRBD2 covers 9 bases. The ends lost 5 bases at V and 2 bases at J; junction bases unmatched: 4. CDR3 size: 15 residues. CDR1 and CDR2 from the germline V gene are LNHDA and SQIVND (reference sequence). CDR3 in DNA: TGTGCCAGTAGTTCACTAGCGGGTCCCTACAATGAGCAGTTCTTC. It encodes CASSSLAGPYNEQFF.

J is TRBJ2-1 and V is TRBV5-6; 16 nucleotides align to TRBD2. The CDR3 length is 18 residues. Losses at the gene ends were 0 bases for V and 2 bases for J; bases not matched to a gene: 2. The V gene's germline CDR1 is SGHDT and CDR2 YYEEEE. This chain's CDR3 is CASSLVGLAGGTYNEQFF. DNA of the CDR3: TGTGCCAGCAGCTTGGTGGGACTAGCGGGGGGGACCTACAATGAGCAGTTCTTC.

This rearrangement joins TRBV15 to TRBJ1-5; 9 bases line up with TRBD1. With 1 base clipped from V and 0 bases from J, the junction kept 16 bases outside the gene matches. The germline CDR1 and CDR2 sequences are LNHNV and YYDKDF (reference sequence). The CDR3 spans 21 residues. CDR3 DNA: TGTGCCACCAGCAGAGCCCCGGCTAGGGACAGGGAGACCTATAGCAATCAGCCCCAGCATTTT. It codes for CATSRAPARDRETYSNQPQHF.

This rearrangement joins TRBV28 to TRBJ1-1; D is possibly TRBD1 (6 bases). CDR3 length: 16 amino acids. Germline values: CDR1 MDHEN, CDR2 SYDVKM. V was cut by 7 bases and J by 3 bases, with 21 bases left in between. CDR3 region: CASITLGGVSYTEAFF. The DNA of the CDR3 is TGTGCCAGCATTACCCTAGGGGGGGTTTCGTACACTGAAGCTTTCTTT.

This chain connects TRBV9 to TRBJ2-1, with 14 bases identical to TRBD2. The CDR3 runs 15 residues. V dropped 1 base and J dropped 10; count of bases not matched to a gene: 4. Germline V lookup: CDR1 SGDLS, CDR2 YYNGEE. The CDR3 spells CASSVTGTSGGEQFF. The CDR3 DNA reads as TGTGCCAGCAGCGTAACCGGGACTAGCGGGGGAGAGCAGTTCTTC. Drawing the rest from reference TRBV9 and TRBJ2-1, the complete variable domain is DSGVTQTPKHLITATGQRVTLRCSPRSGDLSVYWYQQSLDQGLQFLIQYYNGEERAKGNILERFSAQQFPDLHSELNLSSLELGDSALYFCASSVTGTSGGEQFFGPGTRLTVL.

The chain carries TRBV5-4 and TRBJ2-1; unclear D gene. Trimming took off 3 bases at V and 1 base at J, with 17 bases between the two ends. Looked up from germline, CDR1 is SGHNT and CDR2 is YYREEE (reference sequence). This CDR3 has 17 residues. The CDR3 bases are TGTGCCAGCAGCTCCACCGGCGGCCGAAGTTCCTACAATGAGCAGTTCTTC. Translating gives CASSSTGGRSSYNEQFF.

This chain uses TRBV2 with TRBJ2-7; 14 bases map to TRBD2. Trimming removed 8 bases from V and 6 bases from J; junction bases left unmatched: 15. Germline V gives CDR1 SNHLY, CDR2 FYNNEI. The CDR3 has 17 residues. CDR3 sequence (DNA): TGTGCCAGCGAGGGGACTAGCGGGAGCGGGGGGCGTCCCGAGCAGTACTTC. It yields the protein CASEGTSGSGGRPEQYF.